Sequencing of this TCR beta chain was carried out in a study of T cell repertoires in cytomegalovirus infection. Study in general: Public TCR beta signatures indicated both CMV infection and matching HLA type. General study results and limits: The study identified carriers of CMV plus the relevant HLA from cumulative public TCR beta family frequency.

The CDR3 is 12 residues long. V was cut by 10 bases and J by 2 bases, with 12 bases left in between. One entry per CDR3 protein, called by TCRdb with MiXCR from the reads. This table holds 150,000 to 200,000 distinct CDR3 sequences, 8.5% to 10% found once. This clonotype was counted only a few times. Its matching antigen is unknown. Sequences were obtained from PBMCs. The gene calls are TRBV12-3 or TRBV12-4 and TRBJ2-7; TRBD1 is a possible D gene (5 bases). The TCR comes from a human donor in good health (CMV status not recorded). Some clones in this sample may be carry-over from other donors' samples. CDR3 residues: CAIASGPYEQYF. CDR3 in DNA: TGTGCCATCGCGTCAGGGCCCTACGAGCAGTACTTC.